This is a list of T cell receptor beta chains from one sample in a study of blood T cell repertoires in COVID-19. Sequencing was performed with immunoSEQ multiplex PCR; in TCRdb, only in-frame clones are kept and a portion is missing. This table has 71,000 or so clones, roughly 82% appearing once. Sequences were obtained from peripheral blood. The receptors shown here come from a man aged 50-59 years with acute or convalescent COVID-19. Both conserved end residues are trimmed from each CDR3. Each record gives: J gene, clone size, V gene, CDR3 protein. Clone size appears in some rows only: once, few, many, or a class for an expanded clone.

TRBJ1-3 - TRBV4-3 ASSQRTGAGNTIY
TRBJ1-6 - TRBV10-3 AIKGGDTYNSPLH
TRBJ2-7 - TRBV20-1 SASRGSGEQY
TRBJ1-2 few TRBV29-1 SVFDRGGGYT
TRBJ2-1 - TRBV19 ASSQGQTNNEQF
TRBJ2-1 - TRBV20-1 SASSGRYNEQF
TRBJ1-5 - TRBV6-5 ASSYSRPRDGQPQH
TRBJ1-1 - TRBV6-5 ASSKTVLTWAF
TRBJ2-1 - TRBV14 ASSQGGGRVYNEQF
TRBJ2-3 - TRBV2 ASSGQGSDTQY
TRBJ1-1 - TRBV5-5 ASSLAARQGWRITEAF
TRBJ1-6 few TRBV7-3 ASSLSGGASPLH
TRBJ2-3 once TRBV6-1 ASSEAADTQY
TRBJ1-5 once TRBV4-1 ASSQEGGSVSNQPQH
TRBJ1-1 - TRBV6-5 ASSPRMAGNTEAF
TRBJ1-6 - TRBV4-2 ASSQAGSSYNSPLH
TRBJ1-2 - TRBV7-9 ASSSRHPSSGYT
TRBJ2-5 - TRBV6-1 ASSEGTVGKETQY
TRBJ2-7 - TRBV19 ASSTLAGGTTYEQY
TRBJ2-7 - TRBV5-5 ASSISYEQY
TRBJ1-2 once TRBV2 ASSPGAGRGYT
TRBJ1-1 - TRBV5-4 ASSLERGNTEAF
TRBJ2-1 - TRBV11-1 ASSSGLAANNEQF
TRBJ1-2 - TRBV2 ASSPRGLDGYT
TRBJ2-7 medium-sized TRBV2 ASKNSGEQY
TRBJ2-1 - TRBV27 ASSFRHGNEQF
TRBJ2-2 - TRBV10-2 ASSPGQAGGGELF
TRBJ1-5 once TRBV5-5 ASSSYRDQPQH
TRBJ1-2 - TRBV5-5 ASSSQTTGYGYT
TRBJ2-7 few TRBV5-4 ASSGSGTGLDEQY
TRBJ2-1 - TRBV30 AWYGRGNSYNEQF
TRBJ2-1 - TRBV18 ASSPREVEQF
TRBJ1-5 once TRBV11-2 ASSLRRGVQPQH
TRBJ1-1 - TRBV3-1/TRBV3-2 ASRGGKTEAF
TRBJ1-5 - TRBV27 ASRSGTGGNQPQH
TRBJ2-2 - TRBV4-3 ASSQVLQVNTGELF
TRBJ2-5 - TRBV7-2 ASSLRDRGQETQY
TRBJ1-6 many TRBV5-6 ASSNDKNNSPLH
TRBJ1-1 - TRBV5-4 ASSLGGTGLNTEAF